This is a list of T cell receptor beta chains from one sample in a study of T cells after yellow fever vaccination. TCRdb reprocessed the 5' RACE reads with MiXCR, giving one entry per CDR3 protein. Here the sample spans about 110,000 distinct CDR3 sequences, 7% to 8.5% being singletons. The sample consisted of CD8+ T cells sorted from PBMCs, taken 45 days after the yellow fever booster vaccination. The source is a man aged 25 to 40 who received the YFV17D yellow fever vaccine. The CDR3 runs from the conserved cysteine through the conserved F or W. Fields, in order: D gene, V gene, J gene, clone size, CDR3 DNA, CDR3 protein. A D gene is named only where the DNA matches it firmly. Some rows mark clone size as missing; the rest say once, few, many or name a class of expanded clone.

NA	TRBV15	TRBJ2-6	many	TGTGCCACCAGCAGCCTCTCTGGGGCCAACGTCCTGACTTTC	CATSSLSGANVLTF
NA	TRBV24-1	TRBJ2-5	many	TGTGCCACCAGTGATTTAGACGGGGAGACCCAGTACTTC	CATSDLDGETQYF
TRBD2	TRBV20-1	TRBJ2-1	NA	TGCAGTGCTAGAGATAAGGACGGGAGGTGGAATGAGCAGTTCTTC	CSARDKDGRWNEQFF
NA	TRBV5-5	TRBJ2-7	medium-sized	TGTGCCAGCAGCTTGGAGGGGGGCTACGAGCAGTACTTC	CASSLEGGYEQYF
TRBD2	TRBV29-1	TRBJ2-2	many	TGCAGCGCCGAGCGGGAAACCGGGGAGCTGTTTTTT	CSAERETGELFF
NA	TRBV20-1	TRBJ2-1	NA	TGCAGTGCTAGGGGCCAGGGTACGGGCAACACGGGTGAGCAGTTCTTC	CSARGQGTGNTGEQFF
TRBD2	TRBV20-1	TRBJ2-7	few	TGCAGTGCTAGGCGGGGGATAGCCTACGAGCAGTACTTC	CSARRGIAYEQYF
TRBD2	TRBV11-2	TRBJ2-2	many	TGTGCCAGCAGCTTTCCCAGGAGGGTAGCGGGAAACACCGGGGAGCTGTTTTTT	CASSFPRRVAGNTGELFF
TRBD2	TRBV6-6	TRBJ2-1	many	TGTGCCAGCCTCTCACTAGCGGGAGATGAGCAGTTCTTC	CASLSLAGDEQFF
NA	TRBV7-2	TRBJ1-4	NA	TGTGCCAGCACTACAGACCCCAATGGGTATGAAAAACTGTTTTTT	CASTTDPNGYEKLFF